This section outlines one T cell receptor beta chain sequence together with its context. The target antigen is unknown. The sample originates from a study of PD-1 blockade in classical Hodgkin lymphoma. Overall study findings and caveats: The origin of the repertoire differences remains undefined, with disease activity or prior therapy as possible causes. Newly diagnosed patients were reported to start with lower TCR diversity than healthy donors.

Measured with immunoSEQ multiplex PCR; TCRdb has only the in-frame clones, and not every one. The sample lists nearly 55,000 clones, over 70% occurring once. The CDR3 consists of 16 residues. Germline assignment: CDR1 MGHRA and CDR2 YSYEKL. The V end lost 1 base, the J end lost 3 bases, and 15 bases lay between the germline ends. Each of the patients experienced relapse following autologous stem cell transplantation, and their brentuximab vedotin exposure differed. Best responses were complete response, partial response or progressive disease. This sample comprised peripheral blood mononuclear cells (PBMCs), obtained at baseline. This chain joins TRBV4-1 and TRBJ2-5, with unresolved D. The receptor's source is a human donor with classical Hodgkin lymphoma. CDR3 sequence (DNA): TGCGCCAGCAGCCAAGTCCCCTCCCGGGCAGAAGAGACCCAGTACTTC. Amino acids: CASSQVPSRAEETQYF.